The clone carrying this T cell receptor beta chain is labeled as large. Its antigen remains unidentified. The data belong to a study of vaccination and CD4 T cells after COVID-19. Cultured CD4+ T-cell DNA underwent Oncomine TCR Beta short-read sequencing. TCRdb reprocessed the PCR reads with MiXCR, giving one entry per CDR3 protein. The data contain just over 15,000 distinct CDR3 sequences, approximately 40% of them singletons. Stated treatment: roughly nine-day PBMC culture with coronavirus spike peptide pools or control peptides (ViraFEST assay). Peptide pools at roughly 10 ug/ml and IL-2 at 10 IU/ml were added to cultures of 1.8 million or so PBMCs per well. This TCR came from a human donor with COVID-19. The source material was cultured CD4+ T cells from blood.

The CDR3 nucleotides read TGTGCCAGCAGCCGAATGGACAGACCTAACTATGGCTACACCTTC. Translating gives CASSRMDRPNYGYTF. The chain recombines TRBV14 with TRBJ1-2; a possible D gene is TRBD1 (6 bases). The V gene lost 4 bases and the J gene lost 0 bases, with 12 bases spanning the gap. CDR1 and CDR2 from the germline V gene are SGHDN and FVKESK. The CDR3 covers 15 residues.